Detailed here is one T cell receptor (beta chain). No cognate antigen has been identified for it. Base qualities were left out, and no much larger clone turns up one base away. This sample was included in a study of shared clonotypes between healthy human individuals (TCRdb year 2020). Background on the whole study: Two women and a few men aged 18 to 49 years were included in the cohort. Per donor, leukapheresis produced somewhere between about 0.85 and 9.5 billion PBMCs. Different laboratories and diverse techniques were used to prepare libraries and sequence TCR repertoires, to increase sequencing depth and limit assay-specific biases. To estimate repertoire size and how much clonotype sharing occurs between individuals, the study deeply sequenced the blood TCR repertoires of several healthy adults. Per donor, three plates each were used for CD4 naive and CD4 memory, two for CD8 naive, and one for CD8 memory.

TCR CDR3 regions were amplified from genomic DNA by multiplex PCR using the deep immunoSEQ assay. For each cell subset, the extracted genomic DNA was distributed evenly across all wells of several immunoSEQ 96-well plates, and each plate served as one replicate. For sorted subsets, 150 to 250 ng genomic DNA, equal to about 30,000 T cell genomes, was loaded into each replicate PCR. Purified libraries were measured with a Qubit 3.0 fluorometer, size-checked on a Bioanalyzer 2100, and measured again with the KAPA Library Quantification kit. Every immunoSEQ 96-well plate was sequenced on a dedicated single-read 150-cycle Illumina NextSeq 550 flow cell. The authors' pipeline ran thus. The immunoSEQ output contained only junctional sequences without quality scores, so filtering could not match that applied to full-length reads. Sequences were annotated with PyIR, a Python wrapper for IgBLAST v1.9, using IMGT germline references to assign V/J genes and CDR3. Reads were removed for weak V/J assignments (E-value above 1e-6), missing CDR3, stop codons, out-of-frame junctions, or ambiguous translated residues. V3J clonotypes were defined as sequences sharing the same inferred V gene, J gene, and CDR3 amino acid sequence. The percentage overlap between two repertoires was calculated by dividing the number of shared unique clonotypes by the size of the smaller repertoire. Repertoire richness was assessed with RTK rarefaction, the Chao1 estimator, and Recon v2.1 estimates of unobserved clonotypes. Generation probabilities were computed with OLGA for all TCRbeta clonotypes obtained by the gDNA method from four donors. This is the immuneACCESS table as TCRdb keeps it, with only in-frame sequences that have V and J called. A part of the clones is gone; compared with another copy, unresolved V genes explain less than half, and the rest is unexplained. The D gene and trimming were derived from the DNA, and the V and J assignments and clone size from that table. The sample table records about 1.1 million clones; about 84% of these occur just once. Approximately 0.52% of the sample rests with the top ten.

V was cut back by 1 base and J by 5 bases, leaving a gap of 12 bases between them. CDR1 and CDR2 are drawn from the germline V gene (reference sequence): SEHNR, FQNEAQ. CDR3 length: 14 amino acids, cysteine to phenylalanine. Only the CDR3 DNA is retained, 42 bases long and in frame from the first base. Here is what the overall study found, with its caveats: Pairwise subsampling led to the expectation that sequencing depth would affect the degree of clonotype sharing among donors. Because the study included only a small number of donors, the genetic and exposure-history diversity represented was limited. Only blood was sampled, and tissue TCR repertoires likely differ from those in blood. Incomplete sequencing was indicated by rarefaction of sorted-subset datasets, despite the large sequencing depth. Across four donors, approximately 5% of naive CD4, 3.5% of naive CD8, 2.3% of memory CD4, and approximately 0.4% of memory CD8 clonotypes were shared. Compared with non-shared clonotypes, the clonotypes found in all four sorted-subset donors had higher generation probabilities. Naive subsets generally had larger estimated clonotype richness than memory subsets.

The donors were healthy, HIV-negative adults with no recently reported acute infections or vaccinations. Every donor was a Caucasian adult living in Nashville, Tennessee, USA. CD4+ T cells were enriched by magnetic negative selection, after which naive cells were positively selected on CD45RA and the negative fraction was taken as the memory subset. Blood was obtained by leukapheresis, after which PBMCs were separated by Ficoll-Histopaque density gradient centrifugation and cryopreserved in liquid nitrogen vapor phase. Analytical flow cytometry was used to check the purity and quantity of every magnetically sorted T cell population. Each sorted fraction had its genomic DNA isolated and then quantified by UV absorbance on a Nanodrop 2000c.

The sample consisted of memory CD4+ T cells from PBMCs. Taken with the paper, the label for cell subset or site translates to: CD45RA-negative fraction. The clonotype originates from a man in his late teens or twenties in good health. Some clones in this sample may be carry-over from other donors' samples. The chain uses TRBV7-9 and TRBJ2-7; there is no confident call for the D gene. The CDR3 sequence is CASSLDFKRNEQYF. Read as DNA, the sequence is TGTGCCAGCAGCTTAGATTTTAAGAGGAACGAGCAGTACTTC.